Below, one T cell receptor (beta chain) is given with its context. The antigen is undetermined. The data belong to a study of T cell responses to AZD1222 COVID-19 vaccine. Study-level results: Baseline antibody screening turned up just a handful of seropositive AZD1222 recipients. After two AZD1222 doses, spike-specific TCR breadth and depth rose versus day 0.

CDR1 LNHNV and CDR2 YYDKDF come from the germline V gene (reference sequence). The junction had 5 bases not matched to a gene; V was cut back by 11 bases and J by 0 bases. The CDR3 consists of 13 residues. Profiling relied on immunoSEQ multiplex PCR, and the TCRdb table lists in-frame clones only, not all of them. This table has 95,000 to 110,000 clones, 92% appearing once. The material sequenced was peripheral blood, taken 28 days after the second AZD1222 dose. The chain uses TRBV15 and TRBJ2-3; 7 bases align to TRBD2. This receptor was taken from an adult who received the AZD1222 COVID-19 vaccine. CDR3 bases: TGTGCCTGCGGACTAGGGAGCACAGATACGCAGTATTTT. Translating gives CACGLGSTDTQYF.